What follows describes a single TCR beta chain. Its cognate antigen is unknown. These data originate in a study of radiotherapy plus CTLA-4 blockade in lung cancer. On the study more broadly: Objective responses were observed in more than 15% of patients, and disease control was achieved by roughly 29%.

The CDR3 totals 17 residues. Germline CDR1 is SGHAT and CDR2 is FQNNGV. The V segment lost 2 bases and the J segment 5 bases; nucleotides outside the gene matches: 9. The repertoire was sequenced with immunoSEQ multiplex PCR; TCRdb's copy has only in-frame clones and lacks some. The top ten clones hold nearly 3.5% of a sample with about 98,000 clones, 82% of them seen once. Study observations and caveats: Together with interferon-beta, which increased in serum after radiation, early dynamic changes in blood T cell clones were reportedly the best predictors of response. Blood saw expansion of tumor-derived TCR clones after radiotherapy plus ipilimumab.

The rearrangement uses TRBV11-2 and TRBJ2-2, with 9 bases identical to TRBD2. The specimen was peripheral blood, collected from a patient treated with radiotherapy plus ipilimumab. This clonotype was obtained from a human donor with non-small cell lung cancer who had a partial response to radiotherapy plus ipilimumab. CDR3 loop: CASSLKMGGRETGELFF. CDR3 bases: TGTGCCAGCAGCTTAAAAATGGGCGGGAGGGAGACCGGGGAGCTGTTTTTT.